This T cell receptor (beta chain) came from a study of T cells in localized non-small cell lung cancer. Trimming took 4 bases from V and 5 from J; bases not matched to a gene: 7. Germline V gene sequence: CDR1 SNHLY, CDR2 FYNNEI. This CDR3 spans 14 amino acids. Sequencing was performed with immunoSEQ multiplex PCR; in TCRdb, only in-frame clones are kept and a portion is missing. This sample yields roughly 35,000 clones, of which around 93% are seen a single time; 2.1% belongs to the top ten. The rearrangement joins TRBV2 to TRBJ1-2; TRBD1 agrees at 7 bases. Sequencing used peripheral blood, obtained before any cancer treatment. This sequence was found in a female donor of 60 years or more with stage I lung adenocarcinoma. The CDR3 DNA follows: TGTGCCAGCAGTGCCGGGACAGCGAGTTATGGCTACACCTTC. Translated, it gives CASSAGTASYGYTF.